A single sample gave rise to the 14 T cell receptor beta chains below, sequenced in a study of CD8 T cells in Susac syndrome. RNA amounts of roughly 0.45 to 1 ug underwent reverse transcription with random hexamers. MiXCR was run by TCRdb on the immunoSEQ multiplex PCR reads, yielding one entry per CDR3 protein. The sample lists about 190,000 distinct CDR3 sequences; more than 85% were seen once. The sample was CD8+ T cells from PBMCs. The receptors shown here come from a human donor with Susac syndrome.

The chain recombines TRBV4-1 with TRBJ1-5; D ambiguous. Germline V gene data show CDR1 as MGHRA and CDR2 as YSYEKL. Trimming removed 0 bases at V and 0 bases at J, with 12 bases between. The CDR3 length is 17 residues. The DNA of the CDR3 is TGCGCCAGCAGCCAAGATATCGGAGGGAATAGCAATCAGCCCCAGCATTTT. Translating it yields CASSQDIGGNSNQPQHF.

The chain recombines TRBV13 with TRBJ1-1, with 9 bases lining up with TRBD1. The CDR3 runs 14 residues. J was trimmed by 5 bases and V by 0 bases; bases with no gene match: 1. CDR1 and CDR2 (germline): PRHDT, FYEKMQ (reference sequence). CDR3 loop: CASSLGGTGTEAFF. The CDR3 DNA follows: TGTGCCAGCAGCTTAGGCGGGACAGGGACTGAAGCTTTCTTT.

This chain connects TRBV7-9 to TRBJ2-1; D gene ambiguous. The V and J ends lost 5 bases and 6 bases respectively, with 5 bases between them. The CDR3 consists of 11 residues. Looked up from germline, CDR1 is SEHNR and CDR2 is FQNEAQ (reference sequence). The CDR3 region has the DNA TGTGCCAGCAGCATTATCAATGAGCAGTTCTTC. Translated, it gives CASSIINEQFF.

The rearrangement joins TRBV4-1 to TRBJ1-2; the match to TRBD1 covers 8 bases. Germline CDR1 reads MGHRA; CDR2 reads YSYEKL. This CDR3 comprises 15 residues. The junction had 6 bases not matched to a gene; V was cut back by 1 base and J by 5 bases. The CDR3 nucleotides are TGCGCCAGCAGCCAAGGTGACCGGGACAGGTATGGCTACACCTTC. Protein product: CASSQGDRDRYGYTF.

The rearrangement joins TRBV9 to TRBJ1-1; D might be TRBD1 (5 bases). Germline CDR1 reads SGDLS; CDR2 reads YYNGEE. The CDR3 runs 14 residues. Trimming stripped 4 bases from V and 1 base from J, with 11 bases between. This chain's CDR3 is CASSSDGGNTEAFF. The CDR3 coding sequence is TGTGCCAGCAGCTCAGATGGGGGGAACACTGAAGCTTTCTTT.

The CDR3 loop reads CASSLGGSISYGYTF. CDR3 bases: TGCGCCAGCAGCTTGGGTGGCAGTATCTCCTATGGCTACACCTTC. This chain joins TRBV5-1 and TRBJ1-2, with D hard to call. CDR1 SGHRS and CDR2 YFSETQ come from the germline V gene. Trimming stripped 0 bases from V and 4 bases from J, with 13 bases between. CDR3 length: 15 residues.

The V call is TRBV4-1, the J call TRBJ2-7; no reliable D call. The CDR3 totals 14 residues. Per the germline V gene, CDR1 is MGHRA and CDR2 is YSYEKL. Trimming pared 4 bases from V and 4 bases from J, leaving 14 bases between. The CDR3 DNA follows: TGCGCCAGCAGCCTTAGGGTACCCGGATACGAGCAGTACTTC. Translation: CASSLRVPGYEQYF.

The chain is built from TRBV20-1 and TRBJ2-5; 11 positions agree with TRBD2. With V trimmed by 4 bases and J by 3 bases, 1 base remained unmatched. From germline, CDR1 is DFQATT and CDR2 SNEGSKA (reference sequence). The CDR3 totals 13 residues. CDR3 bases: TGCAGTGCTACGGGACTAGCGGAAGAGACCCAGTACTTC. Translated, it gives CSATGLAEETQYF.

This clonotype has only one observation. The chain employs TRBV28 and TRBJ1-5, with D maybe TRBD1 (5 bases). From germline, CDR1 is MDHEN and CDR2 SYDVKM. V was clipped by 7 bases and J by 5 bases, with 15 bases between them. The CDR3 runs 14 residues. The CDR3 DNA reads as TGTGCCAGCACTCAAGACAGAGTCGATCAGCCCCAGCATTTT. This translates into CASTQDRVDQPQHF.

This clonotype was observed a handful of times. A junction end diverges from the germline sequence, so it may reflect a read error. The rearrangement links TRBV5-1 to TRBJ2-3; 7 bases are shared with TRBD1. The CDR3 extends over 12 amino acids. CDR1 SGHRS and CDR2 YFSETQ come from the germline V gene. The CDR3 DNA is TGTGCCAGCAGTTATGGGACAGACACGCAGTATTTT. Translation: CASSYGTDTQYF.

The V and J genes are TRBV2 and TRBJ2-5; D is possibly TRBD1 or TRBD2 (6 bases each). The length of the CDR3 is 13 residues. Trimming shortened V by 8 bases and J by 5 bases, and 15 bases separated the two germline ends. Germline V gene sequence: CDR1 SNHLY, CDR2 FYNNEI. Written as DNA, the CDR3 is TGTGCCAGCGTCCCCCGGGGGCGGGAGACCCAGTACTTC. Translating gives CASVPRGRETQYF.

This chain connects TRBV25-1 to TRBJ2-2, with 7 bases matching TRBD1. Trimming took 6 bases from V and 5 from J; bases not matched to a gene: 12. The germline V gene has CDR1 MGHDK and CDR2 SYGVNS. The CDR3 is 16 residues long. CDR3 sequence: CASSQGQIVRTGELFF. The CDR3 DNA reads TGTGCCAGCAGCCAGGGACAGATAGTTAGGACCGGGGAGCTGTTTTTT.

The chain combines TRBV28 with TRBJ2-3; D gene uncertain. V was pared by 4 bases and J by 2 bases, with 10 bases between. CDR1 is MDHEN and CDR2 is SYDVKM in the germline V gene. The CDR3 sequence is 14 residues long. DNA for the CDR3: TGTGCCAGCAGTTACAGCGACATCACAGATACGCAGTATTTT. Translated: CASSYSDITDTQYF.

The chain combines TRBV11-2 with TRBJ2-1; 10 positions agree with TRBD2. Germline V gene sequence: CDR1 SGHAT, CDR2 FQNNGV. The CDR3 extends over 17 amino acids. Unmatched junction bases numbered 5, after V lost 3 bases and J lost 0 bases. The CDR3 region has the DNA TGTGCCAGCAGCTTCAGGGCTAGCGGGAGCTCCTACAATGAGCAGTTCTTC. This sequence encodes CASSFRASGSSYNEQFF.